Below are 26 T cell receptor beta chains sequenced from a single sample in a study of blood T cell repertoires in COVID-19. The protocol was immunoSEQ multiplex PCR, while the TCRdb copy is restricted to in-frame clones and leaves out a portion. The sample contains 350,000 to 400,000 clones, more than 70% of which appear only once. Input material: PBMCs or T cells enriched from blood (not recorded which). Receptors were obtained from a man aged 35-49 years in a cohort exposed to, infected with or recovered from COVID-19 (not recorded which).

This chain uses TRBV30 with TRBJ1-5, with D maybe TRBD1 (5 bases). Germline assignment: CDR1 GTSNPN and CDR2 SVGIG (reference sequence). The CDR3 has 13 amino acids. V was clipped by 2 bases and J by 6 bases, with 11 bases between them. DNA of the CDR3: TGTGCCTGGAGTCCGCGCGGGGGTCAGCCCCAGCATTTT. Its protein product is CAWSPRGGQPQHF.

The DNA of the CDR3 is TGCGCCAGCAGCGTCGGGACAGGGCAATATGGCTACACCTTC. It codes for CASSVGTGQYGYTF. V usage is TRBV5-1 and J usage is TRBJ1-2; TRBD1 aligns across 9 bases. The CDR3 length is 14 residues. CDR1 is SGHRS, CDR2 YFSETQ, per germline. The J segment lost 5 bases and the V segment lost 4 bases, leaving 6 bases of the junction unmatched.

The chain employs TRBV9 and TRBJ1-1, with D maybe TRBD1 (5 bases). V was pared by 0 bases and J by 1 base, with 10 bases between. CDR1 is SGDLS, CDR2 YYNGEE, per germline. This CDR3 comprises 15 residues. The CDR3 reads CASSVGEGWNTEAFF. The CDR3 bases are TGTGCCAGCAGCGTAGGGGAGGGGTGGAACACTGAAGCTTTCTTT.

This chain connects TRBV5-1 to TRBJ2-2; 14 bases agree with TRBD2. With 1 base clipped from V and 0 bases from J, the junction kept 8 bases outside the gene matches. This CDR3 is built from 20 residues. CDR1 SGHRS and CDR2 YFSETQ come from the germline V gene. CDR3 region: CASSLRRTSGRSPNTGELFF. DNA of the CDR3: TGCGCCAGCAGCTTGCGGCGGACTAGCGGGAGGTCTCCGAACACCGGGGAGCTGTTTTTT.

The chain links TRBV4-1 to TRBJ2-3; 9 bases map to TRBD2. The CDR3 consists of 16 residues. The trim removed 2 bases at V and 5 bases at J, leaving 8 bases unmatched. CDR1 is MGHRA, CDR2 YSYEKL, per germline. CDR3 in DNA: TGCGCCAGCAGCCAACGTGTAGCGGGAGTAGGAGATACGCAGTATTTT. It codes for CASSQRVAGVGDTQYF.

The CDR3 sequence is CASSLAPTGNYGYTF. In DNA, the CDR3 is TGTGCCAGCAGCTTAGCCCCGACAGGCAACTATGGCTACACCTTC. The J gene is TRBJ1-2, the V gene TRBV7-8; weak D call: TRBD1 (6 bases). Trimming shortened V by 0 bases and J by 2 bases, and 10 bases separated the two germline ends. This CDR3 comprises 15 residues. In germline, CDR1 is SGHVS, CDR2 FQNEAQ.

J is TRBJ2-3 and V is TRBV7-9; D is possibly TRBD1 (6 bases). Germline assignment: CDR1 SEHNR and CDR2 FQNEAQ (reference sequence). Trimming shortened V by 5 bases and J by 0 bases, and 12 bases separated the two germline ends. The CDR3 is 15 amino acids. The CDR3 loop reads CASSQPTGSTDTQYF. The CDR3 DNA reads as TGTGCCAGCAGCCAACCCACAGGGAGCACAGATACGCAGTATTTT.

V and J are TRBV30 and TRBJ1-5; no reliable D call. Germline values: CDR1 GTSNPN, CDR2 SVGIG (reference sequence). The V gene lost 2 bases and the J gene lost 3 bases, with 8 bases spanning the gap. This CDR3 contains 13 residues. The CDR3 region is CAWSLRSNQPQHF. The CDR3 DNA sequence: TGTGCCTGGAGTCTACGGTCCAATCAGCCCCAGCATTTT.

The chain combines TRBV6-1 with TRBJ1-2; D is unresolved. Germline V gene sequence: CDR1 MNHNS, CDR2 SASEGT. The CDR3 runs to 12 residues. V gave up 2 bases and J gave up 4 bases, with 5 bases separating them. The CDR3 is CASSEYIYGYTF. The CDR3 DNA follows: TGTGCCAGCAGTGAATATATCTATGGCTACACCTTC.

The V gene is TRBV9, the J gene TRBJ2-3; 9 bases match TRBD2. V was clipped by 3 bases and J by 6 bases; unmatched bases: 5. Germline V gives CDR1 SGDLS, CDR2 YYNGEE. CDR3 length: 14 amino acids. The CDR3 DNA follows: TGTGCCAGCAGCGCCATAAGCGGGAGGGATACGCAGTATTTT. Translated, it gives CASSAISGRDTQYF.

J is TRBJ2-7 and V is TRBV30; tentative D call: TRBD2 (5 bases). Between the trimmed V and J ends, which lost 0 bases and 5 bases, there was a span of 14 bases. The CDR3 spans 14 residues. Germline V CDR1 and CDR2: GTSNPN, SVGIG (reference sequence). The CDR3 spells CAWSVGVWGDEQYF. The CDR3 coding sequence is TGTGCCTGGAGTGTCGGGGTCTGGGGTGACGAGCAGTACTTC.

This chain uses TRBV27 with TRBJ1-1; the match to TRBD1 covers 10 bases. J lost 1 base, V lost 4 bases, and 6 bases had no gene match. CDR1 is MNHEY, CDR2 SMNVEV, per germline (reference sequence). This CDR3 contains 16 residues. As DNA, the CDR3 is TGTGCCAGCAGTTCCGACAGGGGGCGGGGGAACACTGAAGCTTTCTTT. It codes for CASSSDRGRGNTEAFF.

For this clone: The sample holds other DNA sequences that translate to the same CDR3. The chain links TRBV5-1 to TRBJ1-5; 9 bases fit TRBD1. CDR3 length equals 14 residues. The germline gives CDR1 SGHRS, CDR2 YFSETQ. V shed 4 bases and J 4 bases; nucleotides not matched to a gene: 3. The chain's CDR3 is CASSPGQGNQPQHF. CDR3 sequence (DNA): TGCGCCAGCAGCCCGGGACAGGGAAATCAGCCCCAGCATTTT.

About this clone itself: This CDR3 is also generated by other DNA sequences in the sample. The chain couples TRBV18 to TRBJ1-2; 9 nucleotides match TRBD1. This CDR3 region has 14 residues. Germline CDR1 KGHSH, CDR2 LQKENI. The V gene end was trimmed by 3 bases and the J gene end by 4 bases; junction bases not matched to a gene: 3. CDR3 coding DNA: TGTGCCAGCTCACCGGGACAGGGAAGCTATGGCTACACCTTC. Translation: CASSPGQGSYGYTF.

This clone occurred a few times. The chain carries TRBV28 and TRBJ2-7, with 7 nucleotides matching TRBD1. The CDR3 totals 14 residues. The V gene's germline CDR1 is MDHEN and CDR2 SYDVKM. V was clipped by 5 bases and J by 4 bases; unmatched bases: 8. The CDR3 nucleotides read TGTGCCAGCAGTCGTCGAACAGGGGCGTACGAGCAGTACTTC. The encoded protein is CASSRRTGAYEQYF. Variable domain in full (rest from reference TRBV28 and TRBJ2-7): DVKVTQSSRYLVKRTGEKVFLECVQDMDHENMFWYRQDPGLGLRLIYFSYDVKMKEKGDIPEGYSVSREKKERFSLILESASTNQTSMYLCASSRRTGAYEQYFGPGTRLTVT.

The chain couples TRBV2 to TRBJ1-1, with 8 bases fitting TRBD1. V was pared by 8 bases and J by 1 base, with 6 bases of the junction left unmatched. CDR3 length: 14 residues. Germline CDR1 reads SNHLY; CDR2 reads FYNNEI. CDR3 bases: TGTGCCAGCGAGTGGACAGGGCAGAACACTGAAGCTTTCTTT. The encoded protein is CASEWTGQNTEAFF.

A word on this clone: The same CDR3 is also encoded by other DNA sequences in this sample. The chain uses TRBV9 and TRBJ2-7, with 10 bases matching TRBD2. V shed 0 bases, J shed 3 bases, and the junction held 0 bases outside the gene matches. This CDR3 comprises 14 residues. The germline V gene has CDR1 SGDLS and CDR2 YYNGEE. CDR3 loop: CASSVGTSGYEQYF. The DNA for the CDR3 is TGTGCCAGCAGCGTAGGGACTAGCGGCTACGAGCAGTACTTC.

The rearrangement links TRBV3-1 (or the pseudogene TRBV3-2) to TRBJ2-3; 10 bases are a match to TRBD2. This CDR3 is built from 16 residues. The germline gives CDR1 LGHDT, CDR2 YNNKEL (reference sequence). Losses at the gene ends were 1 base for V and 2 bases for J; bases not matched to a gene: 3. DNA of the CDR3: TGTGCCAGCAGCCAAGGGACTAGCGGCCACACAGATACGCAGTATTTT. The encoded protein is CASSQGTSGHTDTQYF.

The CDR3 DNA is TGTGCCAGCAGCTTAGATGGGCACCATGAGCAGTTCTTC. Its protein is CASSLDGHHEQFF. The genes are TRBV11-2 and TRBJ2-1; the D is unclear. The CDR3 contains 13 residues. CDR1 is SGHAT, CDR2 FQNNGV, per germline. Between the trimmed V and J ends, which lost 0 bases and 8 bases, there was a span of 8 bases.

The chain uses TRBV5-1 and TRBJ2-4; 11 bases are shared with TRBD2. CDR1 and CDR2 (germline): SGHRS, YFSETQ. With 1 base clipped from V and 9 bases from J, the junction kept 9 bases outside the gene matches. The CDR3 covers 16 residues. Here the CDR3 DNA reads TGCGCCAGCAGCTTGTCGACTAGCGGGGAGATTGGCATTCAGTACTTC. This gives the protein CASSLSTSGEIGIQYF.

The genes are TRBV27 and TRBJ1-5; D is unresolved. The CDR3 length is 12 residues. Germline CDR1 and CDR2: MNHEY and SMNVEV (reference sequence). Trimming left V 4 bases short and J 4 bases short, with 5 bases between. CDR3 in amino acids: CASSSLNQPQHF. The CDR3 DNA sequence: TGTGCCAGCAGTTCACTTAATCAGCCCCAGCATTTT.

The chain recombines TRBV4-1 with TRBJ1-2; 7 positions match TRBD1. V was clipped by 4 bases and J by 3 bases; unmatched bases: 5. This CDR3 comprises 14 residues. Germline V gives CDR1 MGHRA, CDR2 YSYEKL. CDR3 DNA sequence: TGCGCCAGCAGCCCGGGACAGATCGACTATGGCTACACCTTC. Translated, it gives CASSPGQIDYGYTF.

This chain links TRBV7-8 with TRBJ2-1, with TRBD2 matching 10 bases. CDR1 is SGHVS and CDR2 is FQNEAQ in the germline V gene. CDR3 length: 14 residues. Unmatched junction bases numbered 3, after V lost 1 base and J lost 9 bases. The DNA of the CDR3 is TGTGCCAGCAGCTTAGAGCTAGCGGGGGCTGAGCAGTTCTTC. It yields the protein CASSLELAGAEQFF. The full variable domain, in which reference TRBV7-8 and TRBJ2-1 provide the parts outside the CDR3, is GAGVSQSPRYKVAKRGQDVALRCDPISGHVSLFWYQQALGQGPEFLTYFQNEAQLDKSGLPSDRFFAERPEGSVSTLKIQRTQQEDSAVYLCASSLELAGAEQFFGPGTRLTVL.

This chain connects TRBV23-1 to TRBJ1-5, with 11 nucleotides matching TRBD1. TRBV23-1 is an ORF; its function is uncertain. Losses at the gene ends were 9 bases for V and 6 bases for J; bases not matched to a gene: 16. The CDR3 runs 17 residues. CDR3 DNA sequence: TGCGCCAGTTACCGGGACAGGGGGAAGTATAGTCTTCAGCCCCAGCATTTT. Encoded protein: CASYRDRGKYSLQPQHF.

The chain joins TRBV27 to TRBJ2-7; 9 bases agree with TRBD1. The CDR3 runs to 14 residues. Trimming at V came to 3 bases and at J to 2 bases, leaving 2 bases not matched to a gene. The V gene's germline CDR1 is MNHEY and CDR2 SMNVEV (reference sequence). In nucleotides, the CDR3 is TGTGCCAGCAGTTTGAACAGGGGGCCCTACGAGCAGTACTTC. This gives the protein CASSLNRGPYEQYF.

V is TRBV6-5 and J is TRBJ1-2; D not resolved. Trimming removed 7 bases from V and 0 bases from J, with 12 bases in between. This CDR3 has 14 residues. Per the germline V gene, CDR1 is MNHEY and CDR2 is SVGAGI. The CDR3 DNA sequence: TGTGCCAGCACCGCGGGAGTCGCTAACTATGGCTACACCTTC. Translation: CASTAGVANYGYTF.